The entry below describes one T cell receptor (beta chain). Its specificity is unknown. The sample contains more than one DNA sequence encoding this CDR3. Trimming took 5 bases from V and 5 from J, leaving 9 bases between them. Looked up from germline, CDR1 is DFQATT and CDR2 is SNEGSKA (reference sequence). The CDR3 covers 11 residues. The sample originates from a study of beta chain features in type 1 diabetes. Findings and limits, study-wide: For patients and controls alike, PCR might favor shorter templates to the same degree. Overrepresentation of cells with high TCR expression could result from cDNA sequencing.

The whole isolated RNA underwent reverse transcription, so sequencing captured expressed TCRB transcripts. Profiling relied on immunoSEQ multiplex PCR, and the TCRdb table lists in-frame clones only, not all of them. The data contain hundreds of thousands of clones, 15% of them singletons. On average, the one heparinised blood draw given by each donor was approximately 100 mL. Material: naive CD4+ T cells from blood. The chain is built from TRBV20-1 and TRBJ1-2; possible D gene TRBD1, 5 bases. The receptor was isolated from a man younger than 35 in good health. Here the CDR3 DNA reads TGCAGTGCTCGAAGACAGTATGGCTACACCTTC. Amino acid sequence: CSARRQYGYTF.